This T cell receptor (beta chain) was found in a study of blood T cell repertoires in COVID-19 (TCRdb year 2020). Context from the whole study: The collaborator samples originated in the United States, Italy and Spain and spanned the acute and convalescent phases of COVID-19. The material from the prospective study consisted of cDNA or gDNA derived from T cells, B-cell-depleted T cells, or PBMCs. Subjects who had been exposed to COVID-19, were actively infected with it, or had recovered from it provided the deeply sampled blood TCRbeta repertoires that made up the dataset. The repertoires were released in a freely available public database meant as a resource for research on the immune response to SARS-CoV-2. The samples were drawn from the first 160 participants of the ongoing ImmuneRACE study and from over 950 subjects provided by 6 global collaborators. The sample metadata nearly always contained a de-identified subject ID, COVID-19 status, age in years and sex. Where available, HLA class I and class II types were obtained from metadata supplied by the sample provider rather than from assay-based typing.

To note about this clone: Its antigen is unknown. No clone much larger than this one lies a single base away; base qualities are absent.

Measured from the cysteine to the phenylalanine, the CDR3 is 16 residues long. The only DNA kept is the CDR3, 48 bases in frame from the first base. Unmatched junction bases come to 11, with V trimmed by 5 bases and J by 3 bases. From the germline V gene (reference sequence), CDR1 is MNHNY and CDR2 is SVGAGI. Here is what the overall study found, with its caveats: The amount of clinical and demographic metadata varied by source and participant and was provided uncurated.

The immunoSEQ Assay, a bias-controlled multiplex PCR, was used to amplify TCRbeta CDR3 regions from genomic DNA. Per the original workflow: The number of nucleated cells in each sample was estimated by amplification of reference gene primers within the assay. To quantify the absolute abundance of each unique TCRbeta CDR3 rearrangement, sequence reads were collapsed and filtered. Productive Simpson clonality was computed per sample as the square root of Simpson's diversity index over productive rearrangements. TCRdb's version of the immuneACCESS table is confined to in-frame rearrangements and falls short of the full clone set. An unresolved V gene accounts for under half of the shortfall where checked; the remainder is of unknown origin. The DNA was the basis for D and trimming; V, J and clone size are from that table. The sample profile shows 45,000 to 65,000 clones; around nine tenths of them were found once. The top ten constitute less than 4% of the sample.

The collaborating institutions used their own protocols to collect whole blood in K2EDTA tubes. For TCRbeta analysis, collaborator samples were shipped as frozen whole blood, as isolated PBMCs, or as DNA extracted from either sample type. The clonotype was recovered from a human donor in a cohort sampled during active COVID-19. The rearrangement combines TRBV6-6 with TRBJ1-1, and 8 junction bases match TRBD1. Sequenced sample: peripheral blood. The DNA sequence follows: TGTGCCAGCAGTAACCGACAGGGGCGCCGGGACACTGAAGCTTTCTTT. This codes for CASSNRQGRRDTEAFF.